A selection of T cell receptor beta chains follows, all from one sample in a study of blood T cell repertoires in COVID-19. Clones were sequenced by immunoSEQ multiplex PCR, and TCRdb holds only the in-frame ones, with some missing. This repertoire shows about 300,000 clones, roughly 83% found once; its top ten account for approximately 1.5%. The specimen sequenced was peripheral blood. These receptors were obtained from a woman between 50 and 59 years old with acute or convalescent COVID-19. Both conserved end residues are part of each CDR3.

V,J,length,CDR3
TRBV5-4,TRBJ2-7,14,CASSWNGRPYEQYF
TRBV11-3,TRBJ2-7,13,CASSLSGGDEQYF
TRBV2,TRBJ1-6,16,CASSGPGQGRMSPLHF
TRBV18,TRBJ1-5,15,CASSQQGAVSQPQHF
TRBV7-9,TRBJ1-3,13,CASRLLEGNTIYF
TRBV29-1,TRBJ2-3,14,CSDSAGWSTDTQYF
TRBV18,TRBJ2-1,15,CASSPRGGIEEGQFF
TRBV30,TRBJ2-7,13,CASAEGGSYEQYF
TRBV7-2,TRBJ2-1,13,CASSLVTGNEQFF
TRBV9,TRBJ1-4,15,CASSPSVAKGRKLFF
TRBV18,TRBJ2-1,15,CASSPVKGWNNEQFF
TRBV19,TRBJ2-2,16,CASSIVAGGDTGELFF
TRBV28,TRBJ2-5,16,CASRPASGGGPETQYF
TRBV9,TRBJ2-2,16,CASSVVGQGSSGELFF
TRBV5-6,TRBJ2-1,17,CASSLVARRGSYNEQFF
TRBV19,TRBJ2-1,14,CASSKEGRGNEQFF
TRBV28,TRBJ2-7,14,CASTHGLAAYEQYF
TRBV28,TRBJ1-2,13,CASTARPGNGYTF
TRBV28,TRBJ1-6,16,CASSLVGTVYNSPLHF
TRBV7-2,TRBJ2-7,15,CASSLVWGRDYEQYF
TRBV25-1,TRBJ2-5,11,CASSLQETQYF
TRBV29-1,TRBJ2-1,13,CSGRSGSDDEQFF